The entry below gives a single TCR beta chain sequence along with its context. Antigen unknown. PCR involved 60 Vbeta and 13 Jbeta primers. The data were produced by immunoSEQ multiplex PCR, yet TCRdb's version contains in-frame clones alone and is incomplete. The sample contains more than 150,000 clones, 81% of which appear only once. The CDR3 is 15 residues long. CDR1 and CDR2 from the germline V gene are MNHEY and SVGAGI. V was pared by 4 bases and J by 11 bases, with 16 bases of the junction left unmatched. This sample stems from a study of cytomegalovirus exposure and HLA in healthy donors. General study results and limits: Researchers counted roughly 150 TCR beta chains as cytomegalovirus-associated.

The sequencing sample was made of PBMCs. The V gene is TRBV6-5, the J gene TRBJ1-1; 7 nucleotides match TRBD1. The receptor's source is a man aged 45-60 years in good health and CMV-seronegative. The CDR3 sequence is CASSFLRQGQLGAFF. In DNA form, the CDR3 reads TGTGCCAGCAGTTTCCTGCGACAGGGTCAATTGGGTGCTTTCTTT.